The 3 T cell receptor beta chains below come from one sample, sequenced in a study of beta chain features in type 1 diabetes. Since all of the isolated RNA was reverse transcribed, expressed TCRB transcripts were what got sequenced. Some clones are missing from TCRdb's copy, which holds only in-frame ones; the method was immunoSEQ multiplex PCR. The table has 130,000 to 150,000 clones, 8.5% to 12% seen once. Input material: naive CD4+ T cells from blood. These receptor sequences come from a man younger than 35 in good health.

This clone was seen at least ten times. The chain recombines TRBV29-1 with TRBJ2-7, with a possible D match to TRBD1 (7 bases). The CDR3 is 13 residues long. V was cut by 6 bases and J by 3 bases, with 15 bases left in between. Germline CDR1 is SQVTM and CDR2 is ANQGSEA. CDR3 nucleotide sequence: TGCAGCGTCCTAAGACAGGGAGGCTACGAGCAGTACTTC. Protein: CSVLRQGGYEQYF.

CDR3 sequence reads: CASSLQGVTGELFF. The CDR3 DNA is TGCGCCAGCAGCTTACAGGGGGTTACCGGGGAGCTGTTTTTT. V usage is TRBV5-1 and J usage is TRBJ2-2; 8 positions match TRBD1. Trimming at V came to 2 bases and at J to 5 bases, leaving 2 bases not matched to a gene. The CDR3 consists of 14 residues. Germline V gives CDR1 SGHRS, CDR2 YFSETQ.

This rearrangement joins TRBV18 to TRBJ1-1; 7 bases agree with TRBD1. CDR1 and CDR2 from the germline V gene are KGHSH and LQKENI. CDR3 size: 16 residues. J gave up 0 bases and V 0 bases, and 4 bases lay outside the gene matches. The CDR3, as DNA: TGTGCCAGCTCACCACCTTCGACAGGGATGAACACTGAAGCTTTCTTT. Translation gives CASSPPSTGMNTEAFF. Together with reference TRBV18 and TRBJ1-1, the CDR3 gives the full variable domain: NAGVMQNPRHLVRRRGQEARLRCSPMKGHSHVYWYRQLPEEGLKFMVYLQKENIIDESGMPKERFSAEFPKEGPSILRIQQVVRGDSAAYFCASSPPSTGMNTEAFFGQGTRLTVV.